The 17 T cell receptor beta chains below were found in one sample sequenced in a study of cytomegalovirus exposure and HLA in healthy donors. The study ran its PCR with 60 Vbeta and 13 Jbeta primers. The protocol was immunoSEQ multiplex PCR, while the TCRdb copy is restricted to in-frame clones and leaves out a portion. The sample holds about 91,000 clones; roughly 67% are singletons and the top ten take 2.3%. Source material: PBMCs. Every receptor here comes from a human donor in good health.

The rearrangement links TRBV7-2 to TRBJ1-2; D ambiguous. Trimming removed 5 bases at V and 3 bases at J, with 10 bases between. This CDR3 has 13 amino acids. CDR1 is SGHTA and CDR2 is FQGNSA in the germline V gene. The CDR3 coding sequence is TGTGCCAGCAGCCTTAGGAGGGACTATGGCTACACCTTC. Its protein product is CASSLRRDYGYTF. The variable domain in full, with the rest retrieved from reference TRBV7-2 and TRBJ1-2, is GAGVSQSPSNKVTEKGKDVELRCDPISGHTALYWYRQSLGQGLEFLIYFQGNSAPDKSGLPSDRFSAERTGGSVSTLTIQRTQQEDSAVYLCASSLRRDYGYTFGSGTRLTVV.

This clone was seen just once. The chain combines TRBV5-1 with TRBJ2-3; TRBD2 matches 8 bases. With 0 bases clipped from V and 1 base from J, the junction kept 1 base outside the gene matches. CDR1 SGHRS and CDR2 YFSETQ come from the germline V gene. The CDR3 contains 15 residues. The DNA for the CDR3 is TGCGCCAGCAGCTTGGCCGGGAGGGGCACAGATACGCAGTATTTT. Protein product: CASSLAGRGTDTQYF.

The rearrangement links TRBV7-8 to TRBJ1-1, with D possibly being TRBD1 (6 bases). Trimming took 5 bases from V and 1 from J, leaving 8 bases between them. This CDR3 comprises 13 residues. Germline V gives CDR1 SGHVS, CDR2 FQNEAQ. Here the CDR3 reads CASSQGSNTEAFF. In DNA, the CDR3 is TGTGCCAGCAGCCAGGGGTCGAACACTGAAGCTTTCTTT.

CDR3 protein: CASSPGTSRTDTQYF. For the CDR3, the DNA is TGTGCCAGCAGCCCCGGGACTAGCCGAACAGATACGCAGTATTTT. This chain links TRBV7-3 with TRBJ2-3, with 9 nucleotides matching TRBD2. The CDR3 is made up of 15 amino acids. Trimming cost V 5 bases and J 3 bases; bases outside gene matches: 6. From germline, CDR1 is SGHTA and CDR2 FQGTGA.

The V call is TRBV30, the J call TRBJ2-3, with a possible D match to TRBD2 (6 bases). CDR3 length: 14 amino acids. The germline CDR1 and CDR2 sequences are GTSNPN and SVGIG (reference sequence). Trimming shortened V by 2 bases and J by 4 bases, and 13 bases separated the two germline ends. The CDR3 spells CAWSPDWEADTQYF. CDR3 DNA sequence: TGTGCCTGGAGTCCTGACTGGGAGGCAGATACGCAGTATTTT.

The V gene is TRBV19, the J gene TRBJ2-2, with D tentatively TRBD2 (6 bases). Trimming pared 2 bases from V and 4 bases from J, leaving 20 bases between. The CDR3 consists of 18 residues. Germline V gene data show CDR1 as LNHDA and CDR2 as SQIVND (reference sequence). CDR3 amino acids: CASSIRGPRRGLTGELFF. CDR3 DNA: TGTGCCAGTAGTATAAGGGGTCCGCGGAGGGGTCTCACCGGGGAGCTGTTTTTT.

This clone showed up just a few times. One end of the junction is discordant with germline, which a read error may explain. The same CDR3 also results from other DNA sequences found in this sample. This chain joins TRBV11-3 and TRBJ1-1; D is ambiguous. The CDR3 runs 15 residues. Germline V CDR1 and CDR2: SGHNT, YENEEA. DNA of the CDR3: TGTGCCAGCAGCTTAGATGGGCAGAAAAACACCGAAGCTTTCTTT. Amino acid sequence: CASSLDGQKNTEAFF.

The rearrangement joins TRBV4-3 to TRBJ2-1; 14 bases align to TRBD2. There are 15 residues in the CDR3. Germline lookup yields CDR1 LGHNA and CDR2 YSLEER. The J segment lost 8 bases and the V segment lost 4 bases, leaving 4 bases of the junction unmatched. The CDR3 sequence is CASSPTSGGADEQFF. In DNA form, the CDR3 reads TGCGCCAGCAGCCCGACTAGCGGGGGGGCGGATGAGCAGTTCTTC.

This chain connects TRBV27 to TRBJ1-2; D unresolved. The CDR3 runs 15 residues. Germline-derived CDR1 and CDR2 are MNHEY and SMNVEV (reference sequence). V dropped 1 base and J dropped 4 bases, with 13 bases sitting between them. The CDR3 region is CASSLYSREGYGYTF. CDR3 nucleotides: TGTGCCAGCAGTTTATATTCCCGGGAAGGCTATGGCTACACCTTC.

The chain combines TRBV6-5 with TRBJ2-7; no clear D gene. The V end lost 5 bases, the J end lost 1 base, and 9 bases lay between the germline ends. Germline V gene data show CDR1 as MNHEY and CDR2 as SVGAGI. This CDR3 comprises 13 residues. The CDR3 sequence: CASSRSVSYEQYF. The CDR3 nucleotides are TGTGCCAGCAGTAGGAGCGTATCCTACGAGCAGTACTTC.

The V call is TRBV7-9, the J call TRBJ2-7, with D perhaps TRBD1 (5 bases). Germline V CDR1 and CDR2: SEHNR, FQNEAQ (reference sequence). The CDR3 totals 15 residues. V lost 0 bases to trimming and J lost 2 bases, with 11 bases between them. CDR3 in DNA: TGTGCCAGCAGCTTAGCCCTCCAGGGTGCCTACGAGCAGTACTTC. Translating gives CASSLALQGAYEQYF.

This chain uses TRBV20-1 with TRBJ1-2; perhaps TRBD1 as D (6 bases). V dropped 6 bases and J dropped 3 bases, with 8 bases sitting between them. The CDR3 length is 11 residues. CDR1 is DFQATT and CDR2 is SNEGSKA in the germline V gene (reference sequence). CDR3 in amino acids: CSAQGYYGYTF. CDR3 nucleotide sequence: TGCAGTGCACAGGGTTACTATGGCTACACCTTC.

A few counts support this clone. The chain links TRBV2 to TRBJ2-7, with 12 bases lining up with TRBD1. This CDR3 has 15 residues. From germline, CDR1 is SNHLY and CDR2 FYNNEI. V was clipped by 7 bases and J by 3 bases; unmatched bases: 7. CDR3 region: CASTLRDRGLYEQYF. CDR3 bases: TGTGCCAGCACTTTACGGGACAGGGGGCTCTACGAGCAGTACTTC. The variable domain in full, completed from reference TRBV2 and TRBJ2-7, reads EPEVTQTPSHQVTQMGQEVILRCVPISNHLYFYWYRQILGQKVEFLVSFYNNEISEKSEIFDDQFSVERPDGSNFTLKIRSTKLEDSAMYFCASTLRDRGLYEQYFGPGTRLTVT.

The CDR3 loop is CASSQAPGGGNEKLFF. The CDR3 DNA follows: TGTGCCAGCAGCCAAGCCCCAGGGGGTGGTAATGAAAAACTGTTTTTT. The rearrangement links TRBV4-2 to TRBJ1-4; TRBD1 matches at 7 bases. The J segment lost 4 bases and the V segment lost 1 base, leaving 6 bases of the junction unmatched. From germline, CDR1 is LGHNA and CDR2 YNFKEQ. CDR3 length equals 16 residues.

CDR3 in amino acids: CASSPQYEQYF. CDR3 DNA: TGTGCCAGCTCACCCCAATACGAGCAGTACTTC. V usage is TRBV18 and J usage is TRBJ2-7; D is undetermined. Germline V gives CDR1 KGHSH, CDR2 LQKENI. Trimming removed 3 bases from V and 4 bases from J, with 4 bases in between. This CDR3 is built from 11 residues. The full variable domain, rest sourced from reference TRBV18 and TRBJ2-7, is NAGVMQNPRHLVRRRGQEARLRCSPMKGHSHVYWYRQLPEEGLKFMVYLQKENIIDESGMPKERFSAEFPKEGPSILRIQQVVRGDSAAYFCASSPQYEQYFGPGTRLTVT.

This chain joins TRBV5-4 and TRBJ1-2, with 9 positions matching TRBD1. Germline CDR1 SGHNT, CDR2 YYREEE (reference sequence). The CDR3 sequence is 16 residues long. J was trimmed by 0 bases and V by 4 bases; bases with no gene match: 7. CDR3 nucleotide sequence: TGTGCCAGCAGCGGAGGACAGGGGACCACTAACTATGGCTACACCTTC. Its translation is CASSGGQGTTNYGYTF.

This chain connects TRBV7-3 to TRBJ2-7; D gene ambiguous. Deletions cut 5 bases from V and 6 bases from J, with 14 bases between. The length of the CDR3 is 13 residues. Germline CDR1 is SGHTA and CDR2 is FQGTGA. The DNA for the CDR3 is TGTGCCAGCAGCGAACACCCAACGGGCGAGCAGTACTTC. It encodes CASSEHPTGEQYF. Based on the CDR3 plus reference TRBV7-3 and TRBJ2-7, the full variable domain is GAGVSQTPSNKVTEKGKYVELRCDPISGHTALYWYRQSLGQGPEFLIYFQGTGAADDSGLPNDRFFAVRPEGSVSTLKIQRTERGDSAVYLCASSEHPTGEQYFGPGTRLTVT.